Below are 24 T cell receptor beta chains sequenced from a single sample in a study of T cell responses to AZD1222 COVID-19 vaccine. Produced via immunoSEQ multiplex PCR; TCRdb's table is partial and in-frame only. Of about 120,000 clones listed, around nine tenths were seen once; the top ten hold roughly 12%. Sequencing used peripheral blood, obtained on day 0 of AZD1222 vaccination. These TCRs come from an adult in good health.

The chain has TRBV6-4 and TRBJ1-1; tentative D call: TRBD1 (6 bases). The V end lost 4 bases, the J end lost 7 bases, and 10 bases lay between the germline ends. This CDR3 spans 12 amino acids. Germline CDR1 and CDR2: MRHNA and SNTAGT. The CDR3 is CASSGWTVEAFF. DNA for the CDR3: TGTGCCAGCAGTGGATGGACAGTTGAAGCTTTCTTT.

The CDR3 region is CASSPKLAGEYNEQFF. The CDR3 bases are TGCGCCAGCAGCCCCAAACTAGCGGGGGAGTACAATGAGCAGTTCTTC. This chain joins TRBV5-1 and TRBJ2-1; 11 bases fit TRBD2. Germline CDR1 and CDR2: SGHRS and YFSETQ. Unmatched junction bases numbered 7, after V lost 4 bases and J lost 4 bases. The CDR3 is made up of 16 amino acids.

As concerns this clone: Sequence at one end of the junction differs from germline and may be a read error. V usage is TRBV11-2 and J usage is TRBJ1-1; a weak D match, TRBD1 (6 bases). This CDR3 is 14 amino acids long. Germline CDR1 and CDR2: SGHAT and FQNNGV. The CDR3 here is CASSLAGTNTEAFF. The CDR3 region has the DNA TGTGCCAGCAGCTTAGCCGGGACAAACACTGAAGCTTTTTTT.

V is TRBV5-1 and J is TRBJ1-5; D ambiguous. With 4 bases removed from V and 9 bases from J, the gap between germline ends came to 14 bases. The CDR3 sequence is 13 residues long. Germline CDR1 reads SGHRS; CDR2 reads YFSETQ. CDR3 loop: CASSIGYDLPQHF. The CDR3 DNA reads as TGCGCCAGCAGCATTGGATACGATCTGCCCCAGCATTTT. Full variable domain (missing parts from reference TRBV5-1 and TRBJ1-5): KAGVTQTPRYLIKTRGQQVTLSCSPISGHRSVSWYQQTPGQGLQFLFEYFSETQRNKGNFPGRFSGRQFSNSRSEMNVSTLELGDSALYLCASSIGYDLPQHFGDGTRLSIL.

The chain joins TRBV5-1 to TRBJ1-1; 12 bases align to TRBD1. Germline V lookup: CDR1 SGHRS, CDR2 YFSETQ. The CDR3 spans 14 residues. The ends lost 5 bases at V and 5 bases at J; junction bases unmatched: 4. The CDR3 DNA reads as TGCGCCAGCAGGGGACAGGGGGCGGCGACTGAAGCTTTCTTT. Translating it yields CASRGQGAATEAFF.

The CDR3 spells CASSPRQRRNEQFF. The CDR3 DNA reads TGTGCCAGCAGCCCCCGGCAGCGTAGGAATGAGCAGTTCTTC. The rearrangement links TRBV9 to TRBJ2-1; no reliable D call. V lost 4 bases and J lost 7, with 15 bases in between. The CDR3 covers 14 residues. CDR1 is SGDLS, CDR2 YYNGEE, per germline.

DNA of the CDR3: TGTGCCAGCAGTAGAAACCAACCGAACACTGAAGCTTTCTTT. It yields the protein CASSRNQPNTEAFF. The chain uses TRBV28 and TRBJ1-1; no clear D. CDR1 and CDR2 from the germline V gene are MDHEN and SYDVKM. V was shortened by 5 bases and J by 1 base, with 11 bases between the two germline ends. The CDR3 consists of 14 residues.

The V and J genes are TRBV5-4 and TRBJ1-6; perhaps TRBD1 as D (5 bases). Trimming cost V 3 bases and J 6 bases, with 7 bases left between them. This CDR3 comprises 13 residues. The germline gives CDR1 SGHNT, CDR2 YYREEE (reference sequence). The CDR3 DNA reads TGTGCCAGCAGCTGGGACTTTAATTCACCCCTCCACTTT. As protein: CASSWDFNSPLHF.

CDR3 protein: CASSPGGRNTEAFF. As DNA, the CDR3 is TGTGCCAGCAGCCCAGGGGGGAGGAACACTGAAGCTTTCTTT. The chain recombines TRBV7-9 with TRBJ1-1; 7 nucleotides align to TRBD1. Germline lookup yields CDR1 SEHNR and CDR2 FQNEAQ (reference sequence). V shed 5 bases and J 1 base; nucleotides not matched to a gene: 4. The CDR3 consists of 14 residues.

This sequence joins TRBV5-1 and TRBJ1-2; 10 nucleotides line up with TRBD1. CDR3 size: 13 residues. Germline CDR1 is SGHRS and CDR2 is YFSETQ. Trimming took 4 bases from V and 7 from J; bases not matched to a gene: 4. The CDR3 coding sequence is TGCGCCAGCAGCGCGCGGGACAGGGGTGGCTACACCTTC. As protein: CASSARDRGGYTF.

The CDR3 region has the DNA TGTGCCAGCAGTTATAGACAGGGAAGTACCGGGGAGCTGTTTTTT. Protein sequence: CASSYRQGSTGELFF. This rearrangement joins TRBV2 to TRBJ2-2; 7 bases are shared with TRBD1. Trimming at V came to 5 bases and at J to 5 bases, leaving 8 bases not matched to a gene. From germline, CDR1 is SNHLY and CDR2 FYNNEI. The CDR3 spans 15 residues. The variable domain in full, completed from reference TRBV2 and TRBJ2-2, reads EPEVTQTPSHQVTQMGQEVILRCVPISNHLYFYWYRQILGQKVEFLVSFYNNEISEKSEIFDDQFSVERPDGSNFTLKIRSTKLEDSAMYFCASSYRQGSTGELFFGEGSRLTVL.

This sequence joins TRBV19 and TRBJ1-1, with D hard to call. The CDR3 loop spans 10 amino acids. Germline V gives CDR1 LNHDA, CDR2 SQIVND (reference sequence). V dropped 6 bases and J dropped 7 bases, with 6 bases sitting between them. CDR3 residues: CASRHIEAFF. In DNA form, the CDR3 reads TGTGCCAGTAGACACATTGAAGCTTTCTTT.

The chain couples TRBV5-5 to TRBJ1-1; D unclear. The V gene's germline CDR1 is SGHKS and CDR2 YYEKEE (reference sequence). The CDR3 runs to 15 residues. V was shortened by 4 bases and J by 4 bases, with 17 bases between the two germline ends. The CDR3 DNA sequence: TGTGCCAGCAGCCCCTACCCCAAGGTAGGCACTGAAGCTTTCTTT. Protein: CASSPYPKVGTEAFF.

In regard to this clone: Other nucleotide sequences in the sample specify the same CDR3. The rearrangement links TRBV19 to TRBJ2-5, with TRBD2 as a possible D gene (6 bases). Germline assignment: CDR1 LNHDA and CDR2 SQIVND (reference sequence). The CDR3 has 15 amino acids. The V gene lost 3 bases and the J gene lost 4 bases, with 15 bases spanning the gap. CDR3 coding DNA: TGTGCCAGTAGTATTGGGGTCCGGGGAGGAGAGACCCAGTACTTC. This encodes CASSIGVRGGETQYF.

The chain carries TRBV7-2 and TRBJ2-5; TRBD2 might be the D (6 bases). CDR3 length: 16 amino acids. Germline V lookup: CDR1 SGHTA, CDR2 FQGNSA. Trimming took off 1 base at V and 0 bases at J, with 12 bases between the two ends. The CDR3 bases are TGTGCCAGCAGCTTAGTTGGCGGGGCGAACCAAGAGACCCAGTACTTC. Translation gives CASSLVGGANQETQYF.

The gene calls are TRBV21-1 and TRBJ2-1; no check of the table's D call, TRBD1, against the DNA was made. TRBV21-1 is tagged as a pseudogene. This CDR3 is built from 15 residues. For the CDR3, the DNA is TGTGCCAGCAGCAAAGCGGGGACAGGGGACAATGAGCAGTTCTTC. Translated: CASSKAGTGDNEQFF.

The DNA of the CDR3 is TGTGCCAGCAGTCAATGGGGCCAGTCAAATGAAAAACTGTTTTTT. Protein sequence: CASSQWGQSNEKLFF. The V call is TRBV2, the J call TRBJ1-4, with a weak D call TRBD1 (5 bases). Trimming removed 5 bases from V and 5 bases from J, with 15 bases in between. The CDR3 totals 15 residues. Germline V CDR1 and CDR2: SNHLY, FYNNEI.

This chain joins TRBV6-2 or TRBV6-3 and TRBJ2-3; the D gene is possibly TRBD2 (6 bases). Trimming left V 0 bases short and J 5 bases short, with 15 bases between. CDR1 and CDR2 from the germline V gene are MNHEY and SVGEGT. The CDR3 extends over 16 amino acids. The CDR3 here is CASSYSKASSVDTQYF. The CDR3 bases are TGTGCCAGCAGTTACTCGAAGGCGTCTAGCGTAGATACGCAGTATTTT.

Written as DNA, the CDR3 is TGTGCCACATCGGACAGGGGTAACACCGGGGAGCTGTTTTTT. It yields the protein CATSDRGNTGELFF. V and J are TRBV24-1 and TRBJ2-2, with 9 bases matching TRBD1. The CDR3 covers 14 residues. Trimming took 10 bases from V and 2 from J; bases not matched to a gene: 4. From germline, CDR1 is KGHDR and CDR2 SFDVKD.

CDR3 protein: CASSLAPYGYTF. The CDR3 coding sequence is TGTGCCAGCAGCTTAGCCCCCTATGGCTACACCTTC. V gene TRBV7-2 combines with J gene TRBJ1-2; D gene unclear. The germline V gene encodes CDR1 SGHTA and CDR2 FQGNSA. The CDR3 sequence is 12 residues long. V was shortened by 0 bases and J by 4 bases, with 3 bases between the two germline ends.

In nucleotides, the CDR3 is TGTGCCAGCAGCCCGGGACAGGGGGTTACCTACGAGCAGTACTTC. As protein: CASSPGQGVTYEQYF. V usage is TRBV7-9 and J usage is TRBJ2-7, with 11 bases lining up with TRBD1. CDR1 and CDR2 from the germline V gene are SEHNR and FQNEAQ (reference sequence). The CDR3 is 15 amino acids. After removal of 5 bases from V and 2 bases from J, the junction contained 5 bases not matched to a gene.

This sequence joins TRBV3-1 (or the pseudogene TRBV3-2) and TRBJ2-3, with 10 bases that match TRBD2. J lost 5 bases, V lost 6 bases, and 5 bases had no gene match. Germline V gene lookup returns CDR1 LGHDT and CDR2 YNNKEL (reference sequence). The CDR3 spans 14 residues. The CDR3 DNA sequence: TGTGCCAGCAGTGGGCTAGCGGGAGAAGATACGCAGTATTTT. It yields the protein CASSGLAGEDTQYF.

As DNA, the CDR3 is TGTGCCAGCAGCCCTCAGGGGGCGAGGTATGGCTACACCTTC. Amino acids: CASSPQGARYGYTF. The rearrangement uses TRBV7-9 and TRBJ1-2; TRBD1 matches at 8 bases. The CDR3 is 14 residues long. Trimming took 5 bases from V and 5 from J; bases not matched to a gene: 7. Per the germline V gene, CDR1 is SEHNR and CDR2 is FQNEAQ (reference sequence). Complete variable domain (other parts from reference TRBV7-9 and TRBJ1-2): DTGVSQNPRHKITKRGQNVTFRCDPISEHNRLYWYRQTLGQGPEFLTYFQNEAQLEKSRLLSDRFSAERPKGSFSTLEIQRTEQGDSAMYLCASSPQGARYGYTFGSGTRLTVV.

The chain carries TRBV13 and TRBJ2-7, with D hard to call. V lost 5 bases and J 2 bases, leaving 13 bases between the germline ends. Germline-derived CDR1 and CDR2 are PRHDT and FYEKMQ (reference sequence). The CDR3 consists of 14 residues. Here the CDR3 DNA reads TGTGCCAGCAGCCCCCATCGCCTAGCCTACGAGCAGTACTTC. Amino acid sequence: CASSPHRLAYEQYF.